The next 22 T cell receptor beta chains were all read from a single sample in a study of a mutant IDH1 vaccine in newly diagnosed glioma. Stated time point: week 23, last vaccination. The study gave 300 ug of mutant IDH1 20-mer peptide per vaccine dose, with topical imiquimod. Produced via immunoSEQ multiplex PCR; TCRdb's table is partial and in-frame only. This sample has some 29,000 clones, with 80% to 85% found just once. These receptors' antigens are unknown. This sample comprised PBMCs, obtained from a glioma patient whose treatment included an IDH1 peptide vaccine. Receptors were obtained from a woman in her twenties or thirties with glioma.

The chain recombines TRBV7-8 with TRBJ1-1; 7 nucleotides agree with TRBD1. The germline gives CDR1 SGHVS, CDR2 FQNEAQ. J gave up 7 bases and V 6 bases, and 8 bases lay outside the gene matches. This CDR3 has 13 amino acids. CDR3 DNA: TGTGCCAGCAGACCGACAGGGCAACGTGAAGCTTTCTTT. Protein sequence: CASRPTGQREAFF.

J is TRBJ2-5 and V is TRBV10-1; 7 bases match TRBD1. The CDR3 spans 16 residues. From germline, CDR1 is WNHNN and CDR2 SYGVQD (reference sequence). Trimming took 0 bases from V and 2 from J; bases not matched to a gene: 6. The CDR3 sequence is CASSESGGFIQETQYF. Written as DNA, the CDR3 is TGCGCCAGCAGTGAGTCAGGGGGCTTTATACAAGAGACCCAGTACTTC.

The chain links TRBV6-5 to TRBJ2-7, with D perhaps given as TRBD1 or TRBD2 (5 bases each). Trimming stripped 6 bases from V and 5 bases from J, with 14 bases between. This CDR3 is 13 amino acids long. Germline assignment: CDR1 MNHEY and CDR2 SVGAGI. The DNA for the CDR3 is TGTGCCAGCAGGGGAGTGGGACGTGACGAGCAGTACTTC. Residues: CASRGVGRDEQYF.

This sequence joins TRBV29-1 and TRBJ1-4; D is undetermined. The ends were cut back, 4 bases at V and 7 bases at J, with 10 bases in the middle. CDR1 SQVTM and CDR2 ANQGSEA come from the germline V gene. The CDR3 runs 12 residues. CDR3 coding DNA: TGCAGCGTTGGAAGGGAAGGTGAAAAACTGTTTTTT. Amino acids: CSVGREGEKLFF.

The DNA for the CDR3 is TGTGCCAGCAGCTCAGGGGGGACGGTCCAAGAGACCCAGTACTTC. Residues: CASSSGGTVQETQYF. The chain couples TRBV7-8 to TRBJ2-5, with D possibly being TRBD1 (7 bases). Germline V gene data show CDR1 as SGHVS and CDR2 as FQNEAQ. The CDR3 spans 15 residues. Trimming stripped 4 bases from V and 1 base from J, with 13 bases between.

This chain links TRBV29-1 with TRBJ2-7; a possible D gene is TRBD1 (5 bases). Trimming cost V 7 bases and J 3 bases, with 16 bases left between them. The CDR3 length is 13 residues. Germline V lookup: CDR1 SQVTM, CDR2 ANQGSEA. CDR3 bases: TGCAGCGCCAAGACGGCAGGGCACTACGAGCAGTACTTC. This encodes CSAKTAGHYEQYF.

The chain uses TRBV25-1 and TRBJ1-2; a possible D gene is TRBD1 (6 bases). Germline V gene lookup returns CDR1 MGHDK and CDR2 SYGVNS. The V gene lost 7 bases and the J gene lost 4 bases, with 16 bases spanning the gap. The CDR3 has 14 residues. In DNA, the CDR3 is TGTGCCAGCACTAGATCCGGGACATCCTATGGCTACACCTTC. This encodes CASTRSGTSYGYTF.

The chain is built from TRBV6-5 and TRBJ2-5, with D tentatively TRBD2 (5 bases). Germline CDR1 reads MNHEY; CDR2 reads SVGAGI. There are 14 residues in the CDR3. V was shortened by 7 bases and J by 0 bases, with 12 bases between the two germline ends. The CDR3: CASNGLGYQETQYF. CDR3 coding DNA: TGTGCCAGCAACGGACTGGGGTACCAAGAGACCCAGTACTTC.

The chain combines TRBV6-5 with TRBJ2-7; D uncertain. The germline V and J ends were trimmed by 6 bases and 3 bases, with 18 bases remaining between them. The CDR3 spans 15 residues. Germline-derived CDR1 and CDR2 are MNHEY and SVGAGI. The chain's CDR3 is CASSLGTSLLYEQYF. The DNA for the CDR3 is TGTGCCAGCAGCCTGGGTACGTCGCTACTCTACGAGCAGTACTTC.

This sequence joins TRBV9 and TRBJ1-2, with 9 bases identical to TRBD1. V was pared by 4 bases and J by 7 bases, with 5 bases of the junction left unmatched. Germline loops: CDR1 SGDLS, CDR2 YYNGEE. The CDR3 extends over 13 amino acids. The CDR3 bases are TGTGCCAGCAGCCCCCAGACAGGGGGTGGCTACACCTTC. This gives the protein CASSPQTGGGYTF. Combining the CDR3 with reference TRBV9 and TRBJ1-2 gives the whole variable domain DSGVTQTPKHLITATGQRVTLRCSPRSGDLSVYWYQQSLDQGLQFLIQYYNGEERAKGNILERFSAQQFPDLHSELNLSSLELGDSALYFCASSPQTGGGYTFGSGTRLTVV.

The gene calls are TRBV2 and TRBJ2-4; 7 nucleotides match TRBD2. V shed 9 bases, J shed 1 base, and the junction held 9 bases outside the gene matches. The CDR3 consists of 15 residues. Germline V gene data show CDR1 as SNHLY and CDR2 as FYNNEI. The CDR3 nucleotides are TGTGCCAGGATACGGGGGGACTTCGCCAAAAACATTCAGTACTTC. Translating it yields CARIRGDFAKNIQYF.

V is TRBV5-4 and J is TRBJ2-7; D not resolved. V was shortened by 4 bases and J by 2 bases, with 7 bases between the two germline ends. The length of the CDR3 is 12 residues. Germline V gene lookup returns CDR1 SGHNT and CDR2 YYREEE (reference sequence). CDR3 protein: CASSTGAYEQYF. The CDR3 nucleotides read TGTGCCAGCAGCACCGGAGCCTACGAGCAGTACTTC.

This clone is medium-sized (0.01 to 0.1%) in the sample. The chain combines TRBV15 with TRBJ1-2; D might be TRBD1 (5 bases). Germline assignment: CDR1 LNHNV and CDR2 YYDKDF (reference sequence). V was clipped by 0 bases and J by 4 bases, with 12 bases between them. The CDR3 totals 15 residues. CDR3 in amino acids: CATSRDSQGSYGYTF. CDR3 bases: TGTGCCACCAGCAGAGATAGTCAGGGCTCCTATGGCTACACCTTC.

The gene calls are TRBV5-1 and TRBJ1-5; 10 positions agree with TRBD1. V shed 4 bases and J 5 bases; nucleotides not matched to a gene: 6. CDR3 size: 15 residues. Germline CDR1 is SGHRS and CDR2 is YFSETQ. CDR3 amino acids: CASSVTGTGDQPQHF. DNA for the CDR3: TGCGCCAGCAGCGTAACCGGGACAGGGGATCAGCCCCAGCATTTT.

This sequence joins TRBV27 and TRBJ2-3, with 11 nucleotides matching TRBD2. Germline trimming cut 5 bases from V and 6 bases from J; bases unmatched to any gene: 10. The V gene's germline CDR1 is MNHEY and CDR2 SMNVEV (reference sequence). The CDR3 is 16 residues long. The CDR3 sequence is CASSPHSSGGRDTQYF. CDR3 in DNA: TGTGCCAGCAGTCCCCACTCTAGCGGGGGGCGGGATACGCAGTATTTT.

J is TRBJ1-6 and V is TRBV6-4; tentative D call: TRBD1 (6 bases). V was shortened by 4 bases and J by 6 bases, with 10 bases between the two germline ends. Germline loops: CDR1 MRHNA, CDR2 SNTAGT. This CDR3 spans 14 amino acids. The CDR3 nucleotides read TGTGCCAGCAGTGTCCAGGGGTTTAATTCACCCCTCCACTTT. This encodes CASSVQGFNSPLHF.

The chain carries TRBV5-1 and TRBJ1-5; no firm D call. With 0 bases removed from V and 1 base from J, the gap between germline ends came to 8 bases. The germline V gene encodes CDR1 SGHRS and CDR2 YFSETQ. CDR3 size: 15 residues. The CDR3 loop is CASSLGVLSNQPQHF. Written as DNA, the CDR3 is TGCGCCAGCAGCTTGGGAGTTCTGAGCAATCAGCCCCAGCATTTT.

The chain carries TRBV5-1 and TRBJ1-1, with D unresolved. The germline V gene has CDR1 SGHRS and CDR2 YFSETQ. This CDR3 spans 14 amino acids. Trimming stripped 1 base from V and 0 bases from J, with 7 bases between. The CDR3 DNA follows: TGCGCCAGCAGCTTGCTAACATTGAACACTGAAGCTTTCTTT. It encodes CASSLLTLNTEAFF.

The chain uses TRBV5-4 and TRBJ2-2; D might be TRBD1 (6 bases). The CDR3 sequence is 16 residues long. Germline lookup yields CDR1 SGHNT and CDR2 YYREEE (reference sequence). Trimming took 4 bases from V and 1 from J, leaving 14 bases between them. The CDR3 nucleotides read TGTGCCAGCAGCCTCTCCGGGACAAAGAACACCGGGGAGCTGTTTTTT. It yields the protein CASSLSGTKNTGELFF.

The V and J genes are TRBV5-6 and TRBJ2-7, with D unclear. The CDR3 contains 14 residues. Germline CDR1 is SGHDT and CDR2 is YYEEEE. Trimming removed 2 bases from V and 6 bases from J, with 15 bases in between. The CDR3 protein is CASSLLERVGEQYF. CDR3 sequence (DNA): TGTGCCAGCAGCTTATTGGAACGGGTCGGCGAGCAGTACTTC.

The chain uses TRBV7-8 and TRBJ1-5; possible D gene TRBD1, 5 bases. The V gene lost 0 bases and the J gene lost 14 bases, with 11 bases spanning the gap. This CDR3 region has 12 residues. The germline gives CDR1 SGHVS, CDR2 FQNEAQ. The CDR3 spells CASSLAEGRKHF. The CDR3, as DNA: TGTGCCAGCAGCTTAGCAGAGGGACGGAAGCATTTT. Looking up the rest from reference TRBV7-8 and TRBJ1-5 gives the full variable domain: GAGVSQSPRYKVAKRGQDVALRCDPISGHVSLFWYQQALGQGPEFLTYFQNEAQLDKSGLPSDRFFAERPEGSVSTLKIQRTQQEDSAVYLCASSLAEGRKHFGDGTRLSIL.

The chain employs TRBV2 and TRBJ1-1; D remains ambiguous. CDR1 SNHLY and CDR2 FYNNEI come from the germline V gene. The V and J ends lost 4 bases and 1 base respectively, with 19 bases between them. This CDR3 has 17 amino acids. In DNA, the CDR3 is TGTGCCAGCAGTGTTGAGTTAGTACCTCTTACGAACACTGAAGCTTTCTTT. It specifies CASSVELVPLTNTEAFF.